Following are 16 T cell receptor beta chains from one sample sequenced in a study of persistence of HIV-infected CD4 T cells. The stimulus was an HIV-1 Gag 15-mer peptide pool, around 1.1 ug/peptide/mL. CD40L-negative CD69-negative CD45RO-high memory CD4+ T cells were sorted as populations depleted of antigen-responding cells. For these receptors, no antigen is known. Sequencing used immunoSEQ version 4 in survey mode. The data were produced by immunoSEQ multiplex PCR, yet TCRdb's version contains in-frame clones alone and is incomplete. The sample has about 40,000 clones; about 84% are singletons. The sequences come from CD4+ T cells sorted from PBMCs after roughly 18-hour stimulation, collected from a patient who received antiretroviral therapy. The origin of the receptors is an adult man with HIV who was CMV-seropositive.

The V and J genes are TRBV15 and TRBJ1-6; 9 bases line up with TRBD1. The junction had 7 bases not matched to a gene; V was cut back by 5 bases and J by 5 bases. This CDR3 region has 16 residues. The germline CDR1 and CDR2 sequences are LNHNV and YYDKDF (reference sequence). In DNA, the CDR3 is TGTGCCACCAGCTTTCCGGGGACAGGGAATAATTCACCCCTCCACTTT. Translating gives CATSFPGTGNNSPLHF.

The rearrangement uses TRBV11-2 and TRBJ2-3, with D unclear. Between the trimmed V and J ends, which lost 2 bases and 0 bases, there was a span of 0 bases. The CDR3 is made up of 12 amino acids. Per the germline V gene, CDR1 is SGHAT and CDR2 is FQNNGV. The CDR3 coding sequence is TGTGCCAGCAGCTTAAGCACAGATACGCAGTATTTT. Its protein product is CASSLSTDTQYF.

The J gene is TRBJ2-4, the V gene TRBV6-6; maybe TRBD1 (5 bases). The CDR3 is 17 amino acids. Germline values: CDR1 MNHNY, CDR2 SVGAGI (reference sequence). Trimming shortened V by 5 bases and J by 0 bases, and 17 bases separated the two germline ends. The CDR3 nucleotides read TGTGCCAGCAGTCCGGGCCGACAGATTCTAGCCAAAAACATTCAGTACTTC. Translating it yields CASSPGRQILAKNIQYF.

V usage is TRBV6-5 and J usage is TRBJ1-4; unclear D gene. CDR1 MNHEY and CDR2 SVGAGI come from the germline V gene. CDR3 length equals 15 residues. V shed 1 base and J shed 0 bases, with 6 bases lying between them. The CDR3 DNA is TGTGCCAGCAGTTACTTGGGTGCAACTAATGAAAAACTGTTTTTT. It yields the protein CASSYLGATNEKLFF.

V and J are TRBV4-1 and TRBJ1-5, with TRBD1 matching 8 bases. J was trimmed by 6 bases and V by 1 base; bases with no gene match: 11. CDR1 MGHRA and CDR2 YSYEKL come from the germline V gene. The CDR3 totals 17 residues. CDR3 nucleotide sequence: TGCGCCAGCAGCCAAGTCCTCGGACAGGGCTTGAGTCAGCCCCAGCATTTT. It yields the protein CASSQVLGQGLSQPQHF.

The genes are TRBV1 and TRBJ2-3; the table gives TRBD1 as D, unverified against the DNA. TRBV1 is a pseudogene. The CDR3 runs to 15 residues. The CDR3 sequence: CTSSPRDITTDTQYF. In DNA form, the CDR3 reads TGCACCAGCAGCCCCCGGGACATCACCACAGATACGCAGTATTTT.

The chain uses TRBV7-2 and TRBJ1-2, with a weak D call TRBD1 (6 bases). Germline values: CDR1 SGHTA, CDR2 FQGNSA. Deletions cut 1 base from V and 4 bases from J, with 13 bases between. This CDR3 region has 15 residues. The CDR3 spells CASSLVGGKSYGYTF. The CDR3 bases are TGTGCCAGCAGCTTAGTAGGGGGGAAAAGCTATGGCTACACCTTC.

The V call is TRBV11-3, the J call TRBJ2-3; D is perhaps TRBD2 (6 bases). Germline values: CDR1 SGHNT, CDR2 YENEEA. The V end was cut by 1 base, the J end by 5 bases, with 16 bases between. This CDR3 contains 16 residues. CDR3 bases: TGTGCCAGCAGCTTAGGAGTATCGGGGGAAATAGATACGCAGTATTTT. As protein: CASSLGVSGEIDTQYF.

The chain carries TRBV19 and TRBJ2-7; D is ambiguous. Trimming removed 3 bases from V and 6 bases from J, with 15 bases in between. Per the germline V gene, CDR1 is LNHDA and CDR2 is SQIVND (reference sequence). The length of the CDR3 is 14 residues. In DNA form, the CDR3 reads TGTGCCAGTAGTATCGGGTCCCCTATGGGCGAGCAGTACTTC. Amino acids: CASSIGSPMGEQYF. The full variable domain, in which reference TRBV19 and TRBJ2-7 provide the parts outside the CDR3, is DGGITQSPKYLFRKEGQNVTLSCEQNLNHDAMYWYRQDPGQGLRLIYYSQIVNDFQKGDIAEGYSVSREKKESFPLTVTSAQKNPTAFYLCASSIGSPMGEQYFGPGTRLTVT.

The chain has TRBV14 and TRBJ2-5; tentatively, D is TRBD1 or TRBD2 (5 bases each). Germline V gene data show CDR1 as SGHDN and CDR2 as FVKESK. Trimming left V 3 bases short and J 7 bases short, with 15 bases between. This CDR3 spans 14 amino acids. Here the CDR3 DNA reads TGTGCCAGCAGCCAGGGGACGGGGTCTTGGACCCAGTACTTC. Protein: CASSQGTGSWTQYF.

This clone is a singleton in its sample. The identical CDR3 is also encoded by other nucleotide sequences in the sample. The CDR3 DNA sequence: TGTGCCAGCAGCCTAGGAGGTTTTGAGTCACCCCTCCACTTT. Translated: CASSLGGFESPLHF. The genes are TRBV7-3 and TRBJ1-6, with D unresolved. Germline V gives CDR1 SGHTA, CDR2 FQGTGA. V lost 5 bases to trimming and J lost 10 bases, with 15 bases between them. There are 14 residues in the CDR3.

A few counts support this clone. The chain employs TRBV4-3 and TRBJ1-2; D might be TRBD1 (6 bases). V was trimmed by 1 base and J by 0 bases, leaving 15 bases between them. The CDR3 has 17 residues. The germline V gene encodes CDR1 LGHNA and CDR2 YSLEER. CDR3 region: CASSQGTDSRANYGYTF. CDR3 bases: TGCGCCAGCAGCCAAGGGACAGACTCCAGAGCTAACTATGGCTACACCTTC.

This chain joins TRBV18 and TRBJ2-5; D not certain. The CDR3 totals 13 residues. Trimming left V 4 bases short and J 0 bases short, with 6 bases between. Germline CDR1 KGHSH, CDR2 LQKENI. CDR3 residues: CASSQPNQETQYF. CDR3 bases: TGTGCCAGCTCACAACCGAACCAAGAGACCCAGTACTTC. Full variable domain (outside the CDR3, taken from reference TRBV18 and TRBJ2-5): NAGVMQNPRHLVRRRGQEARLRCSPMKGHSHVYWYRQLPEEGLKFMVYLQKENIIDESGMPKERFSAEFPKEGPSILRIQQVVRGDSAAYFCASSQPNQETQYFGPGTRLLVL.

V and J are TRBV7-3 and TRBJ2-5, with a tentative D call TRBD2 (5 bases). The V and J ends lost 5 bases and 2 bases respectively, with 21 bases between them. CDR1 SGHTA and CDR2 FQGTGA come from the germline V gene. This CDR3 spans 17 amino acids. The DNA of the CDR3 is TGTGCCAGCAGCCCGGGATCCGGGTGGGCTTATCAAGAGACCCAGTACTTC. This encodes CASSPGSGWAYQETQYF.

This chain links TRBV7-9 with TRBJ1-5, with TRBD1 as a possible D gene (6 bases). Looked up from germline, CDR1 is SEHNR and CDR2 is FQNEAQ (reference sequence). The V end was cut by 0 bases, the J end by 0 bases, with 12 bases between. The CDR3 is 17 residues long. Written as DNA, the CDR3 is TGTGCCAGCAGCTTAGCGGACAGTGTATATAGCAATCAGCCCCAGCATTTT. Amino acids: CASSLADSVYSNQPQHF.

The chain employs TRBV19 and TRBJ1-5; D not certain. The CDR3 extends over 13 amino acids. CDR1 and CDR2 from the germline V gene are LNHDA and SQIVND (reference sequence). Trimming pared 3 bases from V and 3 bases from J, leaving 6 bases between. The CDR3 here is CASSIAPNQPQHF. In nucleotides, the CDR3 is TGTGCCAGTAGTATTGCACCCAATCAGCCCCAGCATTTT.